This T cell receptor (beta chain) was observed in a study of blood T cell repertoires in COVID-19. Across the whole study: COVID-19 samples from acute and convalescent phases originated in the United States, Italy and Spain. PBMCs, B-cell-depleted T cells, or T cells provided the cDNA or gDNA that made up the material.

Which cohort a participant joined came from the clinical history participants gave. In Cohort 3, a recovered donor had either two negative PCRs, clearance, or symptom resolution. The table lists this clone with a few counts. Sequenced by immunoSEQ multiplex PCR; TCRdb stores in-frame clones only, minus some. The sample holds a few hundred thousand clones; 86% are singletons and the top ten take around 4%. The sequence derives from a young man who had recovered from COVID-19. The sequencing input was PBMCs or T cells enriched from blood (not recorded which).

CDR3 region: CRNGGQSNTGELFF. The CDR3 DNA is TGTCGGAACGGAGGTCAGTCTAACACCGGGGAGCTGTTTTTT. The chain joins TRBV19 to TRBJ2-2; a weak D match, TRBD2 (5 bases). The CDR3 runs to 14 residues. Germline V gene sequence: CDR1 LNHDA, CDR2 SQIVND (reference sequence).